The 32 T cell receptor beta chains below were found in one sample sequenced in a study of T cells in Graves' hyperthyroidism and ophthalmopathy (dated 2019 in TCRdb). Receptors were amplified or captured by multiplex PCR. Sequenced using an Illumina HiSeq 2000. The TCR beta CDR3 regions were amplified from the RNA transcripts. For the first round of RT-PCR on the TCR CDR3, the HTBI primer set was used together with the Qiagen OneStep RT-PCR kit. TCRdb reprocessed the public reads (quality trimming at Q25 with fastp, clone calling with MiXCR) and kept in-frame beta chains. Every distinct CDR3 protein forms one entry, paired with its most common genes and DNA. The sample records 200,000 to 250,000 distinct CDR3 sequences, approximately 25% of which are singletons. The biggest ten clones account for about a third of the sample. Sequencing was carried out using blood. These receptors came from a woman between 40 and 50 years old with Graves' ophthalmopathy.

This chain connects TRBV20-1 to TRBJ2-7; D is perhaps TRBD1 (7 bases). Germline V gene lookup returns CDR1 DFQATT and CDR2 SNEGSKA (reference sequence). There are 16 residues in the CDR3. V lost 0 bases, J lost 2 bases, and 17 bases lay in between. CDR3 sequence (DNA): TGCAGTGCTAGAGATTCCCTGGGCGGGACAGCCTACGAGCAGTACTTC. Protein sequence: CSARDSLGGTAYEQYF.

In this sample, this clonotype turned up many times. This chain uses TRBV2 with TRBJ2-1; 15 positions agree with TRBD2. Germline values: CDR1 SNHLY, CDR2 FYNNEI. This CDR3 region has 16 residues. CDR3 nucleotide sequence: TGTGCAAACGGGACTAGCGGGGGGAGGTCCTACAATGAGCAGTTCTTC. Translated, it gives CANGTSGGRSYNEQFF. The full variable domain, rest sourced from reference TRBV2 and TRBJ2-1, is EPEVTQTPSHQVTQMGQEVILRCVPISNHLYFYWYRQILGQKVEFLVSFYNNEISEKSEIFDDQFSVERPDGSNFTLKIRSTKLEDSAMYFCANGTSGGRSYNEQFFGPGTRLTVL.

This clonotype was recorded at least ten times. An end of the junction does not agree with germline; a read error may underlie this. The chain has TRBV7-9 and TRBJ2-4, with D possibly matching TRBD1 (5 bases). The CDR3 has 11 residues. CDR1 is SEHNR and CDR2 is FQNEAQ in the germline V gene (reference sequence). The CDR3 loop is CASAQGDIRYF. CDR3 nucleotides: TGTGCCAGCGCGCAGGGCGACATTCGGTACTTC. Full variable domain (rest looked up from reference TRBV7-9 and TRBJ2-4): DTGVSQNPRHKITKRGQNVTFRCDPISEHNRLYWYRQTLGQGPEFLTYFQNEAQLEKSRLLSDRFSAERPKGSFSTLEIQRTEQGDSAMYLCASAQGDIRYFGAGTRLSVL.

The chain couples TRBV28 to TRBJ2-7; TRBD1 might be the D (5 bases). Germline CDR1 MDHEN, CDR2 SYDVKM. This CDR3 comprises 16 residues. V dropped 5 bases and J dropped 5 bases, with 22 bases sitting between them. CDR3 amino acids: CASSPRPQGFRNEQYF. CDR3 in DNA: TGTGCCAGCAGTCCCCGCCCGCAGGGTTTTCGGAACGAGCAGTACTTC.

This clonotype was recorded many times. V and J are TRBV4-1 and TRBJ1-2; no reliable D call. Trimming removed 1 base from V and 3 bases from J, with 9 bases in between. Per germline, CDR1 MGHRA and CDR2 YSYEKL. The CDR3 length is 14 residues. This CDR3 is CASSQVLRHYGYTF. Written as DNA, the CDR3 is TGCGCCAGCAGCCAAGTCCTTAGACACTATGGCTACACCTTC.

Notes on this clonotype: One end of the junction does not line up with germline, which may come from a read error. This sequence joins TRBV28 and TRBJ2-7; 9 bases line up with TRBD2. This CDR3 has 14 amino acids. CDR1 and CDR2 (germline): MDHEN, SYDVKM. The CDR3 loop reads CASNLSGRSYEQYF. The CDR3 DNA reads TGTGCCAGCAATTTAAGCGGGAGGTCCTACGAGCAGTACTTC.

This clonotype was found many times. The chain has TRBV5-1 and TRBJ1-2; 7 bases match TRBD1. The V gene's germline CDR1 is SGHRS and CDR2 YFSETQ. J was trimmed by 6 bases and V by 0 bases; bases with no gene match: 5. The CDR3 covers 14 residues. The CDR3 here is CASSLATGDDGYTF. The CDR3, as DNA: TGCGCCAGCAGCTTGGCCACAGGGGACGATGGCTACACCTTC.

The table lists this clonotype with many counts. The J gene is TRBJ2-7, the V gene TRBV6-5; TRBD2 agrees at 8 bases. The CDR3 has 13 residues. V gave up 6 bases and J gave up 5 bases; unmatched junction bases: 6. CDR1 is MNHEY, CDR2 SVGAGI, per germline. The CDR3 DNA reads TGTGCCAGCAGAGCGGGAGTAAGCCACGAGCAGTACTTC. Protein product: CASRAGVSHEQYF.

On this clonotype itself: One end of the junction varies from germline; a read error may be responsible. V and J are TRBV28 and TRBJ1-5; weak D call: TRBD1 (5 bases). The CDR3 has 16 amino acids. Germline V gives CDR1 MDHEN, CDR2 SYDVKM. CDR3 in DNA: TGTGCCAGCAGTCTTTCGGACATGGGGCCGAATCAGCCCCAGCTTTTT. Translation: CASSLSDMGPNQPQLF.

This clonotype was counted many times. The chain joins TRBV6-5 to TRBJ1-5; 8 nucleotides match TRBD1. The germline V gene has CDR1 MNHEY and CDR2 SVGAGI. The CDR3 extends over 17 amino acids. Unmatched junction bases numbered 6, after V lost 2 bases and J lost 0 bases. The CDR3 loop is CASSYSQGAYSNQPQHF. CDR3 coding DNA: TGTGCCAGCAGTTACAGCCAGGGGGCATATAGCAATCAGCCCCAGCATTTT.

About this clonotype: Since no conserved phenylalanine or tryptophan closes the CDR3, a read error is the likely cause. The chain employs TRBV2 and TRBJ2-7; D is uncertain. The germline V gene encodes CDR1 SNHLY and CDR2 FYNNEI. V dropped 3 bases and J dropped 5 bases, with 2 bases sitting between them. The CDR3 is 10 residues long. The chain's CDR3 is CASSDNEQYL. CDR3 nucleotide sequence: TGTGCCAGCAGTGACAACGAGCAGTACCTC.

This clonotype was counted at least ten times. The V and J genes are TRBV5-1 and TRBJ1-5; D may be TRBD1 (6 bases). CDR1 is SGHRS and CDR2 is YFSETQ in the germline V gene. Trimming removed 0 bases from V and 5 bases from J, with 9 bases in between. This CDR3 contains 14 residues. CDR3 residues: CASSLAGVDQPQHF. CDR3 nucleotide sequence: TGCGCCAGCAGCTTGGCAGGGGTGGATCAGCCCCAGCATTTT.

This clonotype has at least ten counts. Germline and junction disagree at one end, which may indicate a read error. V gene TRBV12-3 or TRBV12-4 combines with J gene TRBJ2-2; D possibly corresponds to TRBD2 (5 bases). This CDR3 is 14 amino acids long. The CDR3 here is CASSLGQNTGKLFF. DNA for the CDR3: TGTGCCAGCAGTTTAGGTCAGAACACCGGGAAGCTGTTTTTT.

This clonotype came up many times. V usage is TRBV12-3 or TRBV12-4 and J usage is TRBJ2-7, with D possibly TRBD1 on 5 matching bases. The germline V and J ends were trimmed by 2 bases and 5 bases, with 19 bases remaining between them. The CDR3 runs 16 residues. The CDR3 is CASSLSQFGATNEQYF. As DNA, the CDR3 is TGTGCCAGCAGTTTATCCCAGTTTGGGGCTACAAACGAGCAGTACTTC.

The gene calls are TRBV11-2 and TRBJ2-7; 7 positions match TRBD1. The CDR3 is 15 amino acids. The V and J ends lost 0 bases and 3 bases, in that order; junction bases with no gene match: 5. The germline V gene encodes CDR1 SGHAT and CDR2 FQNNGV. CDR3 sequence reads: CASSLDWDSYYEQYF. CDR3 DNA sequence: TGTGCCAGCAGCTTAGATTGGGACAGTTACTACGAGCAGTACTTC.

This clonotype was recorded at least ten times. This sequence joins TRBV30 and TRBJ2-7; no clear D. Germline lookup yields CDR1 GTSNPN and CDR2 SVGIG (reference sequence). The V end lost 5 bases, the J end lost 3 bases, and 11 bases lay between the germline ends. The CDR3 loop spans 12 amino acids. The DNA of the CDR3 is TGTGCCTGGGGTGAGACCCTCTACGAGCAGTACTTC. It codes for CAWGETLYEQYF.

This clonotype was picked up many times. The CDR3 DNA reads TGTGCCAGCAGTTTACCGGGACAGGGGACAAACGAGCAGTACTTC. This gives the protein CASSLPGQGTNEQYF. The gene calls are TRBV27 and TRBJ2-7; 10 bases line up with TRBD1. Germline loops: CDR1 MNHEY, CDR2 SMNVEV (reference sequence). There are 15 residues in the CDR3. V lost 2 bases to trimming and J lost 5 bases; unmatched junction nucleotides: 6.

This clonotype was counted at least ten times. This chain joins TRBV7-8 and TRBJ1-2; D ambiguous. The CDR3 extends over 14 amino acids. Germline lookup yields CDR1 SGHVS and CDR2 FQNEAQ. The V end lost 5 bases, the J end lost 4 bases, and 14 bases lay between the germline ends. This CDR3 is CASSLRASGYGYTF. CDR3 in DNA: TGTGCCAGCAGCCTACGGGCCAGTGGCTATGGCTACACCTTC.

The chain recombines TRBV12-3 or TRBV12-4 with TRBJ2-5; D not certain. The ends were cut back, 7 bases at V and 5 bases at J, with 14 bases in the middle. CDR3 size: 13 residues. Here the CDR3 DNA reads TGTGCCAGCAAACCTATAGTGGGGGAGACCCAGTACTTC. Protein sequence: CASKPIVGETQYF.

The chain couples TRBV9 to TRBJ2-6; possibly TRBD2 for D (6 bases). The V end was cut by 0 bases, the J end by 2 bases, with 12 bases between. Per the germline V gene, CDR1 is SGDLS and CDR2 is YYNGEE. This CDR3 is 17 amino acids long. The CDR3 nucleotides read TGTGCCAGCAGCGTAGAAGCGGGTCTGACTGGGGCCAACGTCCTGACTTTC. It is translated as CASSVEAGLTGANVLTF.

This clonotype was seen many times. This rearrangement joins TRBV6-2 or TRBV6-3 to TRBJ2-5, with TRBD2 matching over 7 bases. Germline loops: CDR1 MNHEY, CDR2 SVGEGT. The CDR3 is 14 amino acids. With 6 bases clipped from V and 4 bases from J, the junction kept 8 bases outside the gene matches. CDR3 protein: CASSSGGGRETQYF. As DNA, the CDR3 is TGTGCCAGCAGCTCCGGAGGCGGGAGAGAGACCCAGTACTTC.

The genes are TRBV6-4 and TRBJ2-5; D ambiguous. Deletions cut 5 bases from V and 5 bases from J, with 9 bases between. The V gene's germline CDR1 is MRHNA and CDR2 SNTAGT. CDR3 length equals 12 residues. The CDR3 nucleotides are TGTGCCAGCAGTTGGACCGGGGAGACCCAGTACTTC. This encodes CASSWTGETQYF.

The chain employs TRBV12-3 or TRBV12-4 and TRBJ2-7; no firm D call. The CDR3 loop spans 12 amino acids. The V gene lost 0 bases and the J gene lost 5 bases, with 5 bases spanning the gap. Here the CDR3 reads CASSLALNEQYF. DNA for the CDR3: TGTGCCAGCAGTTTAGCTCTGAACGAGCAGTACTTC.

The table lists this clonotype with many counts. The rearrangement joins TRBV20-1 to TRBJ2-7; D remains unclear. The V end lost 3 bases, the J end lost 3 bases, and 9 bases lay between the germline ends. This CDR3 comprises 12 residues. The germline CDR1 and CDR2 sequences are DFQATT and SNEGSKA (reference sequence). Here the CDR3 reads CSARSLVYEQYF. CDR3 in DNA: TGCAGTGCTAGGAGTCTAGTCTACGAGCAGTACTTC.

This clonotype came up once. This chain connects TRBV30 to TRBJ1-1; D call uncertain. The germline V gene encodes CDR1 GTSNPN and CDR2 SVGIG (reference sequence). V was shortened by 0 bases and J by 3 bases, with 5 bases between the two germline ends. The CDR3 is made up of 12 amino acids. CDR3 nucleotides: TGTGCCTGGAGTGTATCCTACACTGAAGCTTTCTTT. Amino acids: CAWSVSYTEAFF.

In this sample, this clonotype turned up many times. This chain uses TRBV4-2 with TRBJ2-7; TRBD2 matches at 12 bases. The CDR3 has 17 amino acids. The germline V gene encodes CDR1 LGHNA and CDR2 YNFKEQ. V lost 0 bases, J lost 5 bases, and 8 bases stayed unmatched. The DNA of the CDR3 is TGTGCCAGCAGCCAAGATATGGCTAGCGGGAGGGGGAACGAGCAGTACTTC. This encodes CASSQDMASGRGNEQYF.

The sample holds a few counts of this clonotype. The chain is built from TRBV6-5 and TRBJ2-7; no firm D call. Germline V lookup: CDR1 MNHEY, CDR2 SVGAGI. The CDR3 spans 13 residues. Trimming cost V 4 bases and J 4 bases, with 11 bases left between them. The CDR3, as DNA: TGTGCCAGCAGTTCGTCCGTTCCATACGAGCAGTACTTC. This translates into CASSSSVPYEQYF.

The CDR3 region has the DNA TGTGCCAGCAACCCAACCAAGGGACAGAGCAATCAGCCCCAGCATTTT. Encoded protein: CASNPTKGQSNQPQHF. V usage is TRBV6-1 and J usage is TRBJ1-5; 7 nucleotides line up with TRBD1. There are 16 residues in the CDR3. V lost 7 bases to trimming and J lost 1 base; unmatched junction nucleotides: 10. Germline CDR1 is MNHNS and CDR2 is SASEGT.

CDR3 residues: CAFATPGKSPLHF. The CDR3 nucleotides are TGTGCCTTTGCGACCCCCGGGAAATCACCCCTCCACTTT. The chain has TRBV30 and TRBJ1-6; D unresolved. Per the germline V gene, CDR1 is GTSNPN and CDR2 is SVGIG (reference sequence). The CDR3 has 13 residues. The V end lost 7 bases, the J end lost 10 bases, and 17 bases lay between the germline ends. Complete variable domain (other parts from reference TRBV30 and TRBJ1-6): SQTIHQWPATLVQPVGSPLSLECTVEGTSNPNLYWYRQAAGRGLQLLFYSVGIGQISSEVPQNLSASRPQDRQFILSSKKLLLSDSGFYLCAFATPGKSPLHFGNGTRLTVT.

Details on this clonotype: The junction does not match germline at one end; this may be a read error. The V call is TRBV6-5, the J call TRBJ2-2; TRBD2 matches 7 bases. CDR3 size: 15 residues. Germline V gene data show CDR1 as MNHEY and CDR2 as SVGAGI. The CDR3 spells CANSSTSENTGELFF. The CDR3 DNA reads TGTGCCAACAGTTCAACTAGCGAGAACACCGGGGAGCTGTTTTTT.

This clonotype was seen more than once but under ten times. CDR3 region: CASSQGPRGSPLHF. CDR3 DNA: TGTGCCAGCAGCCAAGGGCCGCGGGGTTCACCCCTCCACTTT. This chain connects TRBV3-1 to TRBJ1-6; D ambiguous. The CDR3 runs to 14 residues. Trimming shortened V by 1 base and J by 9 bases, and 10 bases separated the two germline ends. Germline CDR1 and CDR2: LGHDT and YNNKEL (reference sequence).

This clonotype has at least ten counts. A much more abundant neighbour one base away suggests this may be a read error. This rearrangement joins TRBV18 to TRBJ2-5; maybe TRBD2 (6 bases). The CDR3 has 13 amino acids. V was cut by 0 bases and J by 7 bases, with 9 bases left in between. Per the germline V gene, CDR1 is KGHSH and CDR2 is LQKENI. The CDR3 DNA follows: TGTGCCAGCTCACCACCGCGGAGGGGGACCCAGTACTTC. Protein product: CASSPPRRGTQYF.